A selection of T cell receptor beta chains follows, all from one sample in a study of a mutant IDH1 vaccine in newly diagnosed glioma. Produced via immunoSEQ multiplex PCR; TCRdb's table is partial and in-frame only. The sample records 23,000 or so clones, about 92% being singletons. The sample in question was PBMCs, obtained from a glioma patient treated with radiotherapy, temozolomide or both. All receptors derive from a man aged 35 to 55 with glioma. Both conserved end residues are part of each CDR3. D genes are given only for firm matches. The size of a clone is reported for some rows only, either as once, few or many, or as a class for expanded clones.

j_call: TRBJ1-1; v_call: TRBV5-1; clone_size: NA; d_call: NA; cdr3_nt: TGCGCCAGCAGCTGGCAAAATCAGGGGTTAGAGAACACTGAAGCTTTCTTT; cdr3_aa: CASSWQNQGLENTEAFF
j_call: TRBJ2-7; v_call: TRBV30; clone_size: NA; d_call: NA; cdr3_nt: TGTGCCTGGGACAAGGCAGGGAATACCTACGAGCAGTACTTC; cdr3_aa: CAWDKAGNTYEQYF
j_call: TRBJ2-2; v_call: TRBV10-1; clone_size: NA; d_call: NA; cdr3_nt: TGCGCCAGCAGTGAGGGAAGGGGGGGCCCGACCACCGGGGAGCTGTTTTTT; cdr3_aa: CASSEGRGGPTTGELFF
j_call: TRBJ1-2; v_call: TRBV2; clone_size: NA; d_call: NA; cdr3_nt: TGTGCCAGCCTCACTGGGACATATGGCTACACCTTC; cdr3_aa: CASLTGTYGYTF
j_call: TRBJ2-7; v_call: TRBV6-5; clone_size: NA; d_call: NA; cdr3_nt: TGTGCCAGCAGTTACGGAGGGGGCCACGAGCAGTACTTC; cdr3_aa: CASSYGGGHEQYF
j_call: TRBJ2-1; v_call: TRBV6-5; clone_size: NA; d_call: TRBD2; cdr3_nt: TGTGCCAGCAGCTCGGGGACTAGCGGATACAATGAGCAGTTCTTC; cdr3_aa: CASSSGTSGYNEQFF
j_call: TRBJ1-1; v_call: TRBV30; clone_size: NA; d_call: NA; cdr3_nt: TGTGCCTGGACCCAGACGGCTGAAGCTTTCTTT; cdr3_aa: CAWTQTAEAFF
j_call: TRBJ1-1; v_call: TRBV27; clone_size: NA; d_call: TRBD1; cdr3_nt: TGTGCCAGCAGTTTCGTCGGGACAGGGGTCGATACTGAAGCTTTCTTT; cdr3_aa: CASSFVGTGVDTEAFF
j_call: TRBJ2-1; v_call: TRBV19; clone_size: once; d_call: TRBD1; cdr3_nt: TGTGCCAGTAGTATGATACAGGGGGGCTACAATGAGCAGTTCTTC; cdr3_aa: CASSMIQGGYNEQFF
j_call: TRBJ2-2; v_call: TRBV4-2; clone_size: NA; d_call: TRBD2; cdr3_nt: TGTGCCAGCAGCCAAGAGGTAGCGGGAGGGCCAGTCACCGGGGAGCTGTTTTTT; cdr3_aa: CASSQEVAGGPVTGELFF
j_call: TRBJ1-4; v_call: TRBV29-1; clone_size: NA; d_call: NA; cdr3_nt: TGCAGCGTTGTAGAGGCAGGGAATAGACAAAAACTGTTTTTT; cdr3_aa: CSVVEAGNRQKLFF
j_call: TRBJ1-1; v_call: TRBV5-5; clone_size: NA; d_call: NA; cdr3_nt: TGTGCCAGCAGCTTGGGAGGGAACACTGAAGCTTTCTTT; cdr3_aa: CASSLGGNTEAFF
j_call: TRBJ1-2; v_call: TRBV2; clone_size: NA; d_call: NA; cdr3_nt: TGTGCCAGCAGTGCGTCGGCCTATGGCTACACCTTC; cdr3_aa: CASSASAYGYTF
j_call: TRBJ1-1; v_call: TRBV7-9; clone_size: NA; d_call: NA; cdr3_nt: TGTGCCAGCAGCCCCAAGGGGGGAAACACTGAAGCTTTCTTT; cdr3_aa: CASSPKGGNTEAFF
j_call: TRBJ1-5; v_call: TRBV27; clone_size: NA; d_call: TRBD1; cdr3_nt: TGTGCCAGCAGATCCACAGGGGGGAATCAGCCCCAGCATTTT; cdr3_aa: CASRSTGGNQPQHF
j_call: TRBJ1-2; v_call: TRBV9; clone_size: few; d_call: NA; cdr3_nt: TGTGCCAGCAGCGCGGGCCACCCTACCTATGGCTACACCTTC; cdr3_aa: CASSAGHPTYGYTF
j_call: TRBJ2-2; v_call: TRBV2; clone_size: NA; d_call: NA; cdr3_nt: TGTGCCAGCAGTGTGCTAGCGTACACCGGGGAGCTGTTTTTT; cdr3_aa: CASSVLAYTGELFF
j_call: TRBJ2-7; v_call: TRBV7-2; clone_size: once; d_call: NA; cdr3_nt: TGTGCCAGCAGCCTAGGACTAAAAAGCTACGAGCAGTACTTC; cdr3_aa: CASSLGLKSYEQYF
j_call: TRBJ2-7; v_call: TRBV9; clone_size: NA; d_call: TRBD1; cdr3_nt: TGTGCCAGCAGCGTAGGCGTGCAGGGGGCAAACTACGAGCAGTACTTC; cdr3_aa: CASSVGVQGANYEQYF
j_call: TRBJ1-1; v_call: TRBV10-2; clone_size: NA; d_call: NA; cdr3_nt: TGCGCCAGCAGTGAGGTCGGGGGCAAGAACACTGAAGCTTTCTTT; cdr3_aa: CASSEVGGKNTEAFF
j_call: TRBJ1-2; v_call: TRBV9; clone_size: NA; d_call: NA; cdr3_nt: TGTGCCAGCTTCGGGTTAGGTCGTCGCTACACCTTC; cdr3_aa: CASFGLGRRYTF
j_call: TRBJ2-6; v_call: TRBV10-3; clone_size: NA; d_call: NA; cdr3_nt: TGTGCCATCAGCGGGGACGGGGTGGGCCCTGGGGCCAACGTCCTGACTTTC; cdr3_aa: CAISGDGVGPGANVLTF
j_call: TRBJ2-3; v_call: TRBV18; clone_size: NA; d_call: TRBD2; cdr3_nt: TGTGCCAGCTCACGCCCAGCGGGAGGCACCACAGATACGCAGTATTTT; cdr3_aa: CASSRPAGGTTDTQYF
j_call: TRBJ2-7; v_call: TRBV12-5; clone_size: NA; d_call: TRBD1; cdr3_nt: TGTGCTAGTGGTCCCGAGGACAGGGACGTCTACGAGCAGTACTTC; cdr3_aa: CASGPEDRDVYEQYF
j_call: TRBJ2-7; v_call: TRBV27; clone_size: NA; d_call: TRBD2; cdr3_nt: TGTGCCAGCAGTTTAGCGGGGGTCTACGAGCAGTACTTC; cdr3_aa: CASSLAGVYEQYF
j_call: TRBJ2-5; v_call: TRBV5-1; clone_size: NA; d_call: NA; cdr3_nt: TGCGCCAGCAGCTTCGCGTCAGGGGACCAAGAGACCCAGTACTTC; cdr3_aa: CASSFASGDQETQYF
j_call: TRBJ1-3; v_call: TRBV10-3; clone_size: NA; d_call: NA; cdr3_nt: TGTGCCGTCACAGGAACCCAGAACTCTGGAAACACCATATATTTT; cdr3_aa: CAVTGTQNSGNTIYF
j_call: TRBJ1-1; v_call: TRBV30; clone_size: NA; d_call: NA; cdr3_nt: TGTGCCTGGGGGGTCGGTACCGCTGAAGCTTTCTTT; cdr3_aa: CAWGVGTAEAFF
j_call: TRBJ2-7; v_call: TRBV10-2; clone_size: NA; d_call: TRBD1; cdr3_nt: TGCGCCAGCAGTGAGAGGACAGGGGGGTCTAGTGTCTACGAGCAGTACTTC; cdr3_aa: CASSERTGGSSVYEQYF
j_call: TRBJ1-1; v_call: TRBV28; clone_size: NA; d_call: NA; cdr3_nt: TGTGCCAGCAGTGTAATGACAGCGAACACTGAAGCTTTCTTT; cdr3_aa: CASSVMTANTEAFF
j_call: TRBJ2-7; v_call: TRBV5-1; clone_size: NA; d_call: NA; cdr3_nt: TGCGCCAGCAGCTTGGATCTTTCCTACGAGCAGTACTTC; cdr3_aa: CASSLDLSYEQYF
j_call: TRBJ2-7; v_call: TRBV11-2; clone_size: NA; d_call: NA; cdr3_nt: TGTGCCAGCAGCTTAATGTGGCAGGGGCAGGACGAGCAGTACTTC; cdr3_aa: CASSLMWQGQDEQYF
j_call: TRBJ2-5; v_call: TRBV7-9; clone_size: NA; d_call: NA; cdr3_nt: TGTGCCAGCAGCTTTGGGACACTCTATCGCGCAGAGACCCAGTACTTC; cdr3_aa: CASSFGTLYRAETQYF
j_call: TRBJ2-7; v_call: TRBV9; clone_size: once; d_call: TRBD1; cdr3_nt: TGTGCCAGCAGCAAACAGGGGGCCGCCAACGAGCAGTACTTC; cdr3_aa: CASSKQGAANEQYF
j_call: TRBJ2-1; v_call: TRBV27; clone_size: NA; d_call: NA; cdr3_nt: TGTGCCAGCACAAGGGACTCCTCCTACAATGAGCAGTTCTTC; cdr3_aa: CASTRDSSYNEQFF
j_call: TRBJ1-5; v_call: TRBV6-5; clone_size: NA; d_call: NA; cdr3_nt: TGTGCCAGCAGTTACGGGGGGGGCCAGCCCCAGCATTTT; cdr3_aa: CASSYGGGQPQHF
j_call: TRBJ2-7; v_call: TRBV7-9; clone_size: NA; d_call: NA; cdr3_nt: TGTGCCAGCAGTCCCTCCCCTAACTCCTACGAGCAGTACTTC; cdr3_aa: CASSPSPNSYEQYF
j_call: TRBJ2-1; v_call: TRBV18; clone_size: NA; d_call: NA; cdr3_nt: TGTGCCAGCTCACCTGGGGTGGTTCGCGACAATGAGCAGTTCTTC; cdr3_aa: CASSPGVVRDNEQFF
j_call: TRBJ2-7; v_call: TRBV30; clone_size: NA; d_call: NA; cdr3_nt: TGTGCCTCGTCCCGCGGAGGGGGCGCATACGAGCAGTACTTC; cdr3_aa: CASSRGGGAYEQYF
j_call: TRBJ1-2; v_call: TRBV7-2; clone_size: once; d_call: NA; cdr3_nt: TGTGCCAGCAGCTTAGTCCTCAATGGCTACACCTTC; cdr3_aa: CASSLVLNGYTF
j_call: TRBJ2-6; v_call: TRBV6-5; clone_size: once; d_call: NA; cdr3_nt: TGTGCCAGCAGTTACTTCCTCTCCACTGGGGCCAACGTCCTGACTTTC; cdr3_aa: CASSYFLSTGANVLTF
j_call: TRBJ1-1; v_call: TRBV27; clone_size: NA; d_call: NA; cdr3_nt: TGTGCCAGCATCATGGTGAACACTGAAGCTTTCTTT; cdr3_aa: CASIMVNTEAFF
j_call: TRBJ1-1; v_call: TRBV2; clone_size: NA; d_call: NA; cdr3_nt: TGTGCCAGCAGTCTTACCGTCCCGGGACGTACAACGAACACTGAAGCTTTCTTT; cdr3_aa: CASSLTVPGRTTNTEAFF
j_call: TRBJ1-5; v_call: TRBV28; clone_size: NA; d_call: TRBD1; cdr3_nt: TGTGCCAGCAGTCTTCGGACAGGGGCTGGCAATCAGCCCCAGCATTTT; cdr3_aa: CASSLRTGAGNQPQHF